This TCR beta chain is drawn from a study of shared clonotypes between healthy human individuals. Using immunoSEQ multiplex PCR, the repertoire was profiled, and TCRdb retains in-frame clones only, with some absent. Of about 530,000 clones in the sample, almost 97% were seen once. The CDR3 sequence is 15 residues long. Trimming removed 0 bases from V and 6 bases from J, with 14 bases in between. CDR1 is MDHEN, CDR2 SYDVKM, per germline. The sequencing input was naive CD4+ T cells sorted from blood. Subset of the sample: CD45RA+ positively selected. The TCR sequence derives from a woman in her twenties or thirties in good health. The chain joins TRBV28 to TRBJ1-2; D may be TRBD1 (5 bases). The CDR3: CASSLWGRERDGYTF. The CDR3 DNA reads TGTGCCAGCAGTTTATGGGGACGCGAGAGGGATGGCTACACCTTC.